This TCR beta chain was found in a study of CD8 T cells in Susac syndrome. The authors reverse transcribed 0.5 to 1 ug RNA with random hexamers. TCR beta CDR3 was amplified by immunoSEQ covering 54 Vbeta and 13 Jbeta. A single record per CDR3 protein comes from TCRdb applying MiXCR to the immunoSEQ multiplex PCR reads. The profile shows 150,000 to 200,000 distinct CDR3 sequences, around 94% of them singletons. CD8+ and CD4+ T cells from blood underwent TCR beta sequencing. Germline CDR1 is MNHEY and CDR2 is SVGEGT. The CDR3 consists of 15 residues. With 4 bases removed from V and 0 bases from J, the gap between germline ends came to 10 bases.

The rearrangement links TRBV6-2 or TRBV6-3 to TRBJ2-1; D may be TRBD2 (5 bases). This TCR derives from a human donor in good health. Sequenced sample: CD4+ T cells from PBMCs. The CDR3 DNA follows: TGTGCCAGCAGTTCGGACGGGGTCTCCTACAATGAGCAGTTCTTC. The encoded protein is CASSSDGVSYNEQFF.